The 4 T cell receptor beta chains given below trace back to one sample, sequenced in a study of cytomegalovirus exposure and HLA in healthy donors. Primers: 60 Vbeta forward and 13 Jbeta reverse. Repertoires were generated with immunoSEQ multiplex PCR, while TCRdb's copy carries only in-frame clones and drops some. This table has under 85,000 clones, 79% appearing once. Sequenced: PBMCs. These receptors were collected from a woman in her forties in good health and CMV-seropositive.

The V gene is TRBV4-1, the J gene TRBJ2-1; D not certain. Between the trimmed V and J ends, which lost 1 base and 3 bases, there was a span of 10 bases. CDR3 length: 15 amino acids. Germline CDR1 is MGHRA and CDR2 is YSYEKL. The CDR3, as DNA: TGCGCCAGCAGCCAAGGAGGTTCCCTCTACAATGAGCAGTTCTTC. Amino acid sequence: CASSQGGSLYNEQFF.

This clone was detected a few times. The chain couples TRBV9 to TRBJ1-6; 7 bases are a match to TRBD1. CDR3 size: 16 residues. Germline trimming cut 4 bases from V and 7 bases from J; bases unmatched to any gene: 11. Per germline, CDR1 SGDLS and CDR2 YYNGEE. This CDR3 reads CASSQDPGQINSPLHF. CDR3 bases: TGTGCCAGCAGCCAGGACCCGGGACAGATCAATTCACCCCTCCACTTT.

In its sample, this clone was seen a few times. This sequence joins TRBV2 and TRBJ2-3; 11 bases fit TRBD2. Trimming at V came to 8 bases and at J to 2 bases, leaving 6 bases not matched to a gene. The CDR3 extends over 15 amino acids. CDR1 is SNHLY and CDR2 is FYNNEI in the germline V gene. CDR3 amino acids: CASDASGGPTDTQYF. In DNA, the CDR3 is TGTGCCAGCGACGCTAGCGGGGGGCCCACAGATACGCAGTATTTT.

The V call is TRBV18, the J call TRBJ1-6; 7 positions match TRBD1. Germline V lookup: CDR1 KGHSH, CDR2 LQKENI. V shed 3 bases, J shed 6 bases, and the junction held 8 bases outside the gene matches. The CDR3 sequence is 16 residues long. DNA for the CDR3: TGTGCCAGCTCACCTTCGACAGGGCAGACTAATTCACCCCTCCACTTT. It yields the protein CASSPSTGQTNSPLHF. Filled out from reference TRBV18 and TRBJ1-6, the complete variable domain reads NAGVMQNPRHLVRRRGQEARLRCSPMKGHSHVYWYRQLPEEGLKFMVYLQKENIIDESGMPKERFSAEFPKEGPSILRIQQVVRGDSAAYFCASSPSTGQTNSPLHFGNGTRLTVT.